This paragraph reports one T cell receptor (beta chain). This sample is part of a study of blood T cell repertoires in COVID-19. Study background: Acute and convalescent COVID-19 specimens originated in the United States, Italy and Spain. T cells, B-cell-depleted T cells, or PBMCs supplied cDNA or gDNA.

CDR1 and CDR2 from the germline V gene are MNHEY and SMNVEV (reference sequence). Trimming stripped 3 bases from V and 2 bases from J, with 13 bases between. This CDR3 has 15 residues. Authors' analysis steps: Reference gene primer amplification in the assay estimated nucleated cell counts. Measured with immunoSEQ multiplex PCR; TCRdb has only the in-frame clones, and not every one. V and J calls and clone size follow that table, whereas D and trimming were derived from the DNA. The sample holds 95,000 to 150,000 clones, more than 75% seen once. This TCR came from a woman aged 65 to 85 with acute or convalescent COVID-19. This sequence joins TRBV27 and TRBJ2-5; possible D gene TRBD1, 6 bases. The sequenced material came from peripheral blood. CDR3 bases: TGTGCCAGCAGTTTTACAGGGTGGGGACAAGAGACCCAGTACTTC. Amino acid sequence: CASSFTGWGQETQYF.